This T cell receptor (beta chain) was sequenced for a study of blood T cell repertoires in COVID-19. As for the study in general: Sites in the United States, Italy and Spain provided acute and convalescent COVID-19 samples.

The germline V gene encodes CDR1 KGHSH and CDR2 LQKENI. CDR3 size: 13 residues. The trim removed 5 bases at V and 1 base at J, leaving 0 bases unmatched. The study recruited people aged about 18 to 89 years across about two dozen US areas. Original processing methods: Estimation of nucleated cell counts relied on the amplification of reference gene primers. Measured with immunoSEQ multiplex PCR; TCRdb has only the in-frame clones, and not every one. V, J and clone size are those of that table, while D and trimming were read from the DNA. The table shows 300,000 to 400,000 clones, with 80% to 90% occurring only once.

The source is a woman between 40 and 55 years old with acute COVID-19. The rearrangement uses TRBV18 and TRBJ2-5; 8 bases match TRBD1. Specimen: PBMCs or T cells enriched from blood (not recorded which). Here the CDR3 DNA reads TGTGCCAGCTCAGACAGGGGCCAAGAGACCCAGTACTTC. It specifies CASSDRGQETQYF. The full variable domain, its missing parts supplied by reference TRBV18 and TRBJ2-5, is NAGVMQNPRHLVRRRGQEARLRCSPMKGHSHVYWYRQLPEEGLKFMVYLQKENIIDESGMPKERFSAEFPKEGPSILRIQQVVRGDSAAYFCASSDRGQETQYFGPGTRLLVL.